This T cell receptor (beta chain) was profiled in a study of T cell repertoires in aging, cancer and after chemotherapy. At the level of the study: Chronic lymphocytic leukemia patients on fludarabine- or bendamustine-based regimens gave paired samples before and after chemotherapy.

As for this clonotype: What it binds is unknown.

Germline lookup yields CDR1 SGHRS and CDR2 YFSETQ. This CDR3 spans 16 amino acids. V lost 0 bases and J 2 bases, leaving 11 bases between the germline ends. Study-level results: Age-matched healthy donors had significantly more diverse, less clonal blood TCR repertoires than untreated cancer patients. Across the chemotherapy interval, each cancer cohort showed higher median generation probability, suggesting thymic rebound.

Amplification of TCR beta used genomic DNA extracted from peripheral blood. Multiplex touch-down PCR with TRB-A/B primers amplified rearranged V-D-J TRB sequences. TCRdb processed the multiplex PCR reads anew with MiXCR; each CDR3 protein has one entry. The profile shows 5,000 to 7,500 distinct CDR3 sequences, 30% of them singletons. Material: blood. The chain uses TRBV5-1 and TRBJ1-4, with D possibly being TRBD1 (5 bases). This clonotype originated in a human donor with a blood cancer. CDR3 DNA sequence: TGCGCCAGCAGCTTGGGGCTACGGGACACTAATGAAAAACTGTTTTTT. Translated: CASSLGLRDTNEKLFF.